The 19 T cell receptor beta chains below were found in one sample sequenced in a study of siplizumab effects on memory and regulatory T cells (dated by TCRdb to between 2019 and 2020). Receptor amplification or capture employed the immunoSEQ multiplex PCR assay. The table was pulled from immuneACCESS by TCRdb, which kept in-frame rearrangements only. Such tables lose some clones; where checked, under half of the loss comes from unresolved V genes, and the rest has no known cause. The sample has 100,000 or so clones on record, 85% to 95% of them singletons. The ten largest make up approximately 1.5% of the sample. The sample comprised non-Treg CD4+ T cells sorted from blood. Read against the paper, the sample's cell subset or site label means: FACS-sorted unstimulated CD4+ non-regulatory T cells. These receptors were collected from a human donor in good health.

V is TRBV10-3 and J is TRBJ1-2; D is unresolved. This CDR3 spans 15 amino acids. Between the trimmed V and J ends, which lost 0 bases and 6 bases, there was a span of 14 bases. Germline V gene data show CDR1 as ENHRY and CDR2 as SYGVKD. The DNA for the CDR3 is TGTGCCATCAGTGAGTCGCCAGGCAATGGGGATGGCTACACCTTC. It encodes CAISESPGNGDGYTF.

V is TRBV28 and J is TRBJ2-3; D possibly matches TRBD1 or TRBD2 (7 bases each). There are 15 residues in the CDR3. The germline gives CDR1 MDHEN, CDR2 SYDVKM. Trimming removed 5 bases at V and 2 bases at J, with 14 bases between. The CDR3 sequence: CASSPGGGYTDTQYF. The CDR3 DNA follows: TGTGCCAGCAGTCCAGGGGGAGGGTACACAGATACGCAGTATTTT.

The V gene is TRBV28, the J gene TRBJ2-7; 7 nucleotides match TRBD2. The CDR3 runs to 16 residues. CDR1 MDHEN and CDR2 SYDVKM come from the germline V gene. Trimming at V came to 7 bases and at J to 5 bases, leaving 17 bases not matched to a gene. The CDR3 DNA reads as TGTGCCAGCACCCCGATGGGGCAGGGAGGGTTCCACGAGCAGTACTTC. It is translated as CASTPMGQGGFHEQYF.

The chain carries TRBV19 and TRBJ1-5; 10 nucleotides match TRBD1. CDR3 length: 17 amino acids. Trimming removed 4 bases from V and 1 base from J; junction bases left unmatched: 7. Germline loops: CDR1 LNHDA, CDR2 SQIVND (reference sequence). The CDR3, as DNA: TGTGCCAGTAGTAAGCCCGACAGGGGGCTGAGCAATCAGCCCCAGCATTTT. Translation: CASSKPDRGLSNQPQHF.

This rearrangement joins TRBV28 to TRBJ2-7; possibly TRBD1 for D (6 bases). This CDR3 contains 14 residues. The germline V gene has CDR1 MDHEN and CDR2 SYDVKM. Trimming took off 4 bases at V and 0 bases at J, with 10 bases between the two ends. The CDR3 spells CASSSQGSSYEQYF. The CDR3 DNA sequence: TGTGCCAGCAGTTCCCAGGGGAGCTCCTACGAGCAGTACTTC.

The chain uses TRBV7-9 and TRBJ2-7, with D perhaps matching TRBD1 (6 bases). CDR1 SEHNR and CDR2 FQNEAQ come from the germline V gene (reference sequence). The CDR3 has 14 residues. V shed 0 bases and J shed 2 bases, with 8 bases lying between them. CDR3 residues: CASSLAGQTYEQYF. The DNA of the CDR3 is TGTGCCAGCAGCTTAGCGGGACAAACCTACGAGCAGTACTTC.

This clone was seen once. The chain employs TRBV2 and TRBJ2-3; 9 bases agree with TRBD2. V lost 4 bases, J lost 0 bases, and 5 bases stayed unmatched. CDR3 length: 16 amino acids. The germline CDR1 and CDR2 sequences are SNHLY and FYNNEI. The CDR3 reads CASSVGRGGSTDTQYF. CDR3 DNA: TGTGCCAGCAGTGTTGGGCGGGGGGGAAGCACAGATACGCAGTATTTT.

CDR3: CASGDPTYEQYF. The CDR3 DNA is TGTGCCAGCGGAGATCCTACCTACGAGCAGTACTTC. The V and J genes are TRBV6-6 and TRBJ2-7, with D unresolved. Germline CDR1 reads MNHNY; CDR2 reads SVGAGI (reference sequence). V was trimmed by 8 bases and J by 2 bases, leaving 10 bases between them. CDR3 length equals 12 residues.

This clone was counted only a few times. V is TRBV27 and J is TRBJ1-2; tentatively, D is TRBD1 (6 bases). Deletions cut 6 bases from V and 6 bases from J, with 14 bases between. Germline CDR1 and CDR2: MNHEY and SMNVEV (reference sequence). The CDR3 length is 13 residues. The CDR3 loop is CASSLRTGNGYTF. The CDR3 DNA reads TGTGCCAGCAGCTTGCGTACAGGGAATGGCTACACCTTC.

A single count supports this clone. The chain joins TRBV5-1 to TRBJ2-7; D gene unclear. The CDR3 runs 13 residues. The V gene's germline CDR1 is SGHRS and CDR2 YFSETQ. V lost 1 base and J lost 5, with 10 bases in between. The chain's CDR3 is CASSLIRPDEQYF. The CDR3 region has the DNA TGCGCCAGCAGCTTGATTCGGCCAGACGAGCAGTACTTC.

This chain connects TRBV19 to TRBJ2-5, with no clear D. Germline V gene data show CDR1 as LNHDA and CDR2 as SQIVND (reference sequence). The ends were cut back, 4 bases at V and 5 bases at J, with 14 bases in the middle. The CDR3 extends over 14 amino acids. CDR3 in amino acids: CASSRRQQLETQYF. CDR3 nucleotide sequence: TGTGCCAGTAGTAGAAGGCAGCAGCTCGAGACCCAGTACTTC.

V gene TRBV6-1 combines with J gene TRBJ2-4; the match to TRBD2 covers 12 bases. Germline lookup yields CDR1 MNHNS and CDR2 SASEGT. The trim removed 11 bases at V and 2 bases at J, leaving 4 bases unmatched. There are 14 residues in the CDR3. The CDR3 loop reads CAGGLAGTKNIQYF. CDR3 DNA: TGTGCCGGCGGACTAGCGGGAACCAAAAACATTCAGTACTTC.

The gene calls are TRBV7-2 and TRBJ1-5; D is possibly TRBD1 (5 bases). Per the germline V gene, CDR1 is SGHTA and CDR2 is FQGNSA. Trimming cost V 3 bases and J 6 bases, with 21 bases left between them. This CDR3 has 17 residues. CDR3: CASSFNGRPGGSQPQHF. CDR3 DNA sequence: TGTGCCAGCAGCTTCAACGGCAGGCCCGGGGGGTCTCAGCCCCAGCATTTT.

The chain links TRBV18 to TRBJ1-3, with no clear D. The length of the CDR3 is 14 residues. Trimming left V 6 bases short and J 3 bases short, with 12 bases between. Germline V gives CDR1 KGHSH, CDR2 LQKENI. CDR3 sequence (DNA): TGTGCCAGCTCGCCCCCCCGGGATGGAAACACCATATATTTT. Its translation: CASSPPRDGNTIYF.

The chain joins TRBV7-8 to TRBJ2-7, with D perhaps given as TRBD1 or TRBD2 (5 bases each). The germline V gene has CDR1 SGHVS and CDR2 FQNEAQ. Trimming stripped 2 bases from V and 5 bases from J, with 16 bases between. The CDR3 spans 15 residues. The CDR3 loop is CASSLISGPGHEQYF. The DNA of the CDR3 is TGTGCCAGCAGCTTAATCTCGGGGCCGGGTCACGAGCAGTACTTC.

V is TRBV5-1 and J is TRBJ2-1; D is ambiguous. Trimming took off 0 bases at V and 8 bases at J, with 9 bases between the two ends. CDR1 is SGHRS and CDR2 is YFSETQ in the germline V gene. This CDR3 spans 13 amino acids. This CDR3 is CASSLGAYDEQFF. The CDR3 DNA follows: TGCGCCAGCAGCTTGGGGGCTTATGATGAGCAGTTCTTC.

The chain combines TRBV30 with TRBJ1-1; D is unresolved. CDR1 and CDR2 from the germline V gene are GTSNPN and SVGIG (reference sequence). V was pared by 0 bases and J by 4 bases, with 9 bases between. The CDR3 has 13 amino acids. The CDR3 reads CAWSVRDPTEAFF. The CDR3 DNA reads TGTGCCTGGAGTGTACGGGATCCCACTGAAGCTTTCTTT.

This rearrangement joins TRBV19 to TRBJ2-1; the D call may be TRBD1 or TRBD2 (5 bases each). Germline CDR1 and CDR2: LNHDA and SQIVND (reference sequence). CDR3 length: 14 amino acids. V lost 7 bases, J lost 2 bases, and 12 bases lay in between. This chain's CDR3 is CASKPGTTYNEQFF. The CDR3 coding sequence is TGTGCCAGTAAACCGGGGACCACCTACAATGAGCAGTTCTTC.

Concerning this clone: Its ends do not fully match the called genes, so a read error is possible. DNA of the CDR3: TGTGCCAGCAGTGAGGCCCGACAGGAACAGTCCTTC. Protein: CASSEARQEQSF. The chain links TRBV6-1 to TRBJ2-7; maybe TRBD1 (6 bases). CDR1 is MNHNS and CDR2 is SASEGT in the germline V gene. The CDR3 length is 12 residues.